This T cell receptor (beta chain) is from a study of cytomegalovirus exposure and HLA in healthy donors. General study findings and limits: Reports credit the classifier with highly specific, highly sensitive diagnosis of cytomegalovirus status. The study found most TCR sequences rare, yet found some public TCRs in many donors. In vitro, a few CMV-associated chains proved specific for CMV antigens.

The germline gives CDR1 SGHRS, CDR2 YFSETQ. The CDR3 sequence is 13 residues long. V lost 5 bases, J lost 7 bases, and 15 bases lay in between. Method: immunoSEQ multiplex PCR; TCRdb's copy keeps in-frame clones and lacks some. This table has under 80,000 clones, 94% appearing once. The study drew the donors from its approximately 110-subject validation cohort, separate from the approximately 700-subject first cohort. Regarding this clone: What it recognizes is unknown.

The sequenced sample consisted of PBMCs. This clonotype originated in a woman aged 18-29 years in good health and CMV-seropositive. The chain uses TRBV5-1 and TRBJ1-1; possible D gene TRBD1, 6 bases. The CDR3 sequence: CASSSGTTNEAFF. The CDR3 coding sequence is TGCGCCAGCAGTTCAGGGACAACTAATGAAGCTTTCTTT.